This T cell receptor beta chain originates from a study of OX40 agonist ivuxolimab in advanced cancers. Across the study: Of mixed ages from about 23 to 79 and averaging around 60 years, the group was roughly 85% male. Treatment received earlier with anti-PD-1, anti-PD-L1 or anti-CTLA-4 agents was allowed, and more than 30% had some. Of the patients, three showed partial responses, one with hepatocellular carcinoma and two with cutaneous melanoma.

Some clones are missing from TCRdb's copy, which holds only in-frame ones; the method was immunoSEQ multiplex PCR. Of about 35,000 clones listed, roughly 84% are singletons. V lost 4 bases and J lost 7, with 12 bases in between. Germline lookup yields CDR1 SGHNT and CDR2 YYREEE (reference sequence). The CDR3 covers 13 residues. Findings and caveats of the study: Undetermined was the antigen specificity of the expanded peripheral T cells.

For this clone: The antigen is unknown.

Sample: CD4+ or CD8+ T cells sorted from blood, taken in a trial of the OX40 agonist ivuxolimab. This TCR was sampled from an adult with an advanced solid tumor such as melanoma, head and neck, liver or kidney cancer. The genes are TRBV5-4 and TRBJ2-1; tentative D call: TRBD1 (6 bases). The CDR3 here is CASSTQGLNEQFF. The CDR3 DNA reads TGTGCCAGCAGCACACAGGGTTTGAATGAGCAGTTCTTC.